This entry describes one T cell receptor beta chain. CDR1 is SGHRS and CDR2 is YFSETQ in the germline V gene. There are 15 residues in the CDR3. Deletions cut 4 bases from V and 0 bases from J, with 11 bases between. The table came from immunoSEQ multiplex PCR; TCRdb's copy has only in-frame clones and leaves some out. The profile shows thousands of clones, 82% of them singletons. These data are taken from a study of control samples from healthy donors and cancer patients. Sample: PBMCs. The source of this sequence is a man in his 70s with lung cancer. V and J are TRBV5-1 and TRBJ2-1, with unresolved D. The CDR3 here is CASSPDGSSYNEQFF. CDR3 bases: TGCGCCAGCAGCCCGGACGGAAGCTCCTACAATGAGCAGTTCTTC.